The 5 T cell receptor beta chains given below trace back to one sample, sequenced in a study of cytomegalovirus exposure and HLA in healthy donors listed by TCRdb under 2017. Library preparation used the immunoSEQ multiplex PCR assay. A mixture of 60 forward primers for TCR Vbeta segments and 13 reverse primers for TCR Jbeta segments was used in the multiplex PCR. In its TCRdb copy, this immuneACCESS table keeps in-frame sequences only and misses some clones. Where compared with another copy, unresolved V genes explain less than half of these, and the others have no known cause. The sample table records approximately 40,000 clones. The top ten clonotypes cover 5.5% to 6% of the sample. The sequenced sample consisted of PBMCs. The receptors shown here come from a human donor in good health.

Concerning this clone: At one of its ends the junction is not consistent with the germline gene, which may arise from a read error. The chain employs TRBV10-2 and TRBJ2-3, with D possibly matching TRBD1 (6 bases). Germline V gene lookup returns CDR1 WSHSY and CDR2 SAAADI. The CDR3 is 16 amino acids. CDR3 residues: CASRRYGQQSTDKQYF. CDR3 sequence (DNA): TGCGCCAGCAGACGTTATGGACAGCAGAGCACAGATAAGCAGTATTTT.

J is TRBJ1-2 and V is TRBV5-1, with D perhaps matching TRBD1 (5 bases). Germline lookup yields CDR1 SGHRS and CDR2 YFSETQ. Trimming pared 2 bases from V and 4 bases from J, leaving 12 bases between. The CDR3 is 14 residues long. The CDR3 sequence is CASSLGTLGYGYTF. The CDR3 DNA reads as TGCGCCAGCAGCTTAGGGACTCTGGGCTATGGCTACACCTTC.

CDR3 sequence: CASSPGFQETQYF. CDR3 nucleotides: TGTGCCAGCTCACCAGGCTTTCAAGAGACCCAGTACTTC. J is TRBJ2-5 and V is TRBV18; D uncertain. The CDR3 loop spans 13 amino acids. The V and J ends lost 2 bases and 2 bases respectively, with 6 bases between them. CDR1 is KGHSH and CDR2 is LQKENI in the germline V gene.

V gene TRBV25-1 combines with J gene TRBJ1-4; a possible D gene is TRBD1 (5 bases). Trimming took off 7 bases at V and 8 bases at J, with 14 bases between the two ends. Germline CDR1 is MGHDK and CDR2 is SYGVNS. This CDR3 is built from 13 residues. The DNA for the CDR3 is TGTGCCAGCAATGGACAACTGGGGGAAAAACTGTTTTTT. Protein: CASNGQLGEKLFF.

This chain connects TRBV6-1 to TRBJ2-4; 11 bases map to TRBD2. Trimming took 6 bases from V and 10 from J; bases not matched to a gene: 8. Germline CDR1 reads MNHNS; CDR2 reads SASEGT. This CDR3 is 14 amino acids long. The chain's CDR3 is CASSPGTSGGIQYF. DNA of the CDR3: TGTGCCAGCAGCCCGGGGACTAGCGGCGGTATTCAGTACTTC.